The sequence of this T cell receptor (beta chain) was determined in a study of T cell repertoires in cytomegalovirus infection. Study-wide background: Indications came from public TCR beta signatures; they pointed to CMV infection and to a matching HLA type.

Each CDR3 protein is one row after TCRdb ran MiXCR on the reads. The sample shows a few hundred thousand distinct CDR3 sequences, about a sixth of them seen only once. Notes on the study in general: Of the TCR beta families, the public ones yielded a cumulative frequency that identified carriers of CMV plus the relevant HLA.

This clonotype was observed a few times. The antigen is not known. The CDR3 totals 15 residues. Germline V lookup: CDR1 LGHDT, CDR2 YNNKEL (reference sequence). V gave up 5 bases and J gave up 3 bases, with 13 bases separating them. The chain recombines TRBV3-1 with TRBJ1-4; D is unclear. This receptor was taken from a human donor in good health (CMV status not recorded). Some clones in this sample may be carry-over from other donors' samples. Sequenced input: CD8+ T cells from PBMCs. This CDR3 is CASSEEFAANEKLFF. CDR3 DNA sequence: TGTGCCAGCAGCGAGGAGTTTGCAGCTAATGAAAAACTGTTTTTT.